One sample yielded the 29 T cell receptor beta chains listed below, sequenced in a study of blood T cell repertoires in COVID-19. TCRdb keeps only in-frame clones here, not all; method: immunoSEQ multiplex PCR. This repertoire shows 100,000 to 120,000 clones, approximately 85% found once; its top ten account for more than 15%. The sample was peripheral blood. Source of these receptors: a woman between 55 and 75 years old with acute or convalescent COVID-19.

V and J are TRBV14 and TRBJ1-2; tentative D call: TRBD1 (6 bases). V was clipped by 8 bases and J by 2 bases, with 12 bases between them. The length of the CDR3 is 13 residues. Per germline, CDR1 SGHDN and CDR2 FVKESK. CDR3 nucleotide sequence: TGTGCCAGCTCCCCTGGACAGAACTATGGCTACACCTTC. This translates into CASSPGQNYGYTF.

This clone was found once. The chain joins TRBV18 to TRBJ2-2; tentatively, D is TRBD1 (6 bases). Trimming took 4 bases from V and 0 from J, leaving 18 bases between them. Germline V gene lookup returns CDR1 KGHSH and CDR2 LQKENI. The CDR3 contains 18 residues. CDR3 DNA: TGTGCCAGCTCACTGTCCAAACTAGACAGGACGAACACCGGGGAGCTGTTTTTT. It encodes CASSLSKLDRTNTGELFF.

V usage is TRBV2 and J usage is TRBJ1-2; the match to TRBD1 covers 9 bases. The V gene's germline CDR1 is SNHLY and CDR2 FYNNEI. This CDR3 has 15 residues. J was trimmed by 8 bases and V by 6 bases; bases with no gene match: 13. The CDR3 DNA follows: TGTGCCAGCAGGCCTCGGGACAGGGCTTTTTACGGCTACACCTTC. As protein: CASRPRDRAFYGYTF.

The rearrangement uses TRBV18 and TRBJ1-3, with TRBD1 matching over 8 bases. Germline V gene sequence: CDR1 KGHSH, CDR2 LQKENI. V was pared by 6 bases and J by 0 bases, with 7 bases of the junction left unmatched. CDR3 length equals 16 residues. CDR3 DNA: TGTGCCAGCTCGCAGGGACAGGCGAGCTCTGGAAACACCATATATTTT. Protein: CASSQGQASSGNTIYF.

This chain links TRBV7-2 with TRBJ2-1; perhaps TRBD2 as D (6 bases). Per the germline V gene, CDR1 is SGHTA and CDR2 is FQGNSA. CDR3 size: 13 residues. The germline V and J ends were trimmed by 3 bases and 11 bases, with 14 bases remaining between them. This CDR3 reads CASSFKGLPQQFF. Written as DNA, the CDR3 is TGTGCCAGCAGCTTCAAGGGACTCCCCCAGCAGTTCTTC.

V and J are TRBV7-2 and TRBJ1-2; 8 bases match TRBD1. J lost 8 bases, V lost 5 bases, and 10 bases had no gene match. Germline CDR1 is SGHTA and CDR2 is FQGNSA. The CDR3 spans 14 residues. The CDR3 protein is CASSPRTGLRGYTF. The CDR3 bases are TGTGCCAGCAGCCCGCGGACAGGGCTGAGGGGCTACACCTTC. The full variable domain, completed using reference TRBV7-2 and TRBJ1-2, is GAGVSQSPSNKVTEKGKDVELRCDPISGHTALYWYRQSLGQGLEFLIYFQGNSAPDKSGLPSDRFSAERTGGSVSTLTIQRTQQEDSAVYLCASSPRTGLRGYTFGSGTRLTVV.

This chain links TRBV23-1 with TRBJ1-2, with D maybe TRBD1 (6 bases). TRBV23-1 is designated an ORF whose function remains uncertain. The CDR3 is 16 amino acids. V was cut by 0 bases and J by 0 bases, with 11 bases left in between. CDR3 region: CASSQSTGRSNYGYTF. Here the CDR3 DNA reads TGCGCCAGCAGTCAATCGACAGGACGTTCTAACTATGGCTACACCTTC.

The V call is TRBV6-2 or TRBV6-3, the J call TRBJ2-7; D not resolved. The V gene lost 1 base and the J gene lost 2 bases, with 18 bases spanning the gap. CDR1 and CDR2 from the germline V gene are MNHEY and SVGEGT. CDR3 length: 17 amino acids. The CDR3 DNA follows: TGTGCCAGCAGTTACTTGCGTCGGGTAGGAGTCCCCTACGAGCAGTACTTC. The encoded protein is CASSYLRRVGVPYEQYF.

This chain uses TRBV11-3 with TRBJ2-2; TRBD1 matches 8 bases. Trimming took 1 base from V and 5 from J; bases not matched to a gene: 3. Germline CDR1 and CDR2: SGHNT and YENEEA. This CDR3 is built from 15 residues. CDR3 DNA: TGTGCCAGCAGCTTAGGGACAGGGTGGACCGGGGAGCTGTTTTTT. Its translation: CASSLGTGWTGELFF.

The rearrangement uses TRBV20-1 and TRBJ1-5, with D perhaps matching TRBD1 (5 bases). The CDR3 runs 15 residues. Germline V CDR1 and CDR2: DFQATT, SNEGSKA (reference sequence). Trimming removed 3 bases from V and 2 bases from J, with 14 bases in between. The CDR3 here is CSASQGNVGNQPQHF. As DNA, the CDR3 is TGCAGTGCTAGTCAGGGTAATGTCGGCAATCAGCCCCAGCATTTT.

The chain has TRBV5-4 and TRBJ2-1, with D tentatively TRBD1 (5 bases). CDR1 and CDR2 from the germline V gene are SGHNT and YYREEE (reference sequence). CDR3 length: 15 amino acids. Trimming stripped 0 bases from V and 0 bases from J, with 7 bases between. The CDR3 bases are TGTGCCAGCAGCTTGGGACAGAGCTCCTACAATGAGCAGTTCTTC. Translation: CASSLGQSSYNEQFF.

The chain links TRBV18 to TRBJ2-1, with D perhaps matching TRBD1 (6 bases). Trimming cost V 3 bases and J 2 bases, with 11 bases left between them. The CDR3 is 15 residues long. In germline, CDR1 is KGHSH, CDR2 LQKENI. In DNA, the CDR3 is TGTGCCAGCTCACCTACCCAGGGGCCCTACAATGAGCAGTTCTTC. This gives the protein CASSPTQGPYNEQFF.

The DNA for the CDR3 is TGTGCCTGGAGTGTAGTCGGGGACACTGAAGCTTTCTTT. Protein product: CAWSVVGDTEAFF. The rearrangement uses TRBV30 and TRBJ1-1; D is unresolved. The CDR3 spans 13 residues. Germline values: CDR1 GTSNPN, CDR2 SVGIG (reference sequence). The germline V and J ends were trimmed by 0 bases and 3 bases, with 8 bases remaining between them. Complete variable domain (other parts from reference TRBV30 and TRBJ1-1): SQTIHQWPATLVQPVGSPLSLECTVEGTSNPNLYWYRQAAGRGLQLLFYSVGIGQISSEVPQNLSASRPQDRQFILSSKKLLLSDSGFYLCAWSVVGDTEAFFGQGTRLTVV.

V and J are TRBV2 and TRBJ2-7, with 13 bases aligning to TRBD2. The germline CDR1 and CDR2 sequences are SNHLY and FYNNEI. V was clipped by 4 bases and J by 6 bases; unmatched bases: 3. The CDR3 has 14 residues. CDR3 in amino acids: CASSGLAGGLEQYF. CDR3 bases: TGTGCCAGCAGTGGACTAGCGGGGGGACTCGAGCAGTACTTC.

The chain links TRBV7-7 to TRBJ2-5; TRBD1 matches at 9 bases. CDR3 size: 15 residues. V gave up 5 bases and J gave up 2 bases; unmatched junction bases: 6. Germline V CDR1 and CDR2: SSHAT, FNYEAQ (reference sequence). Here the CDR3 reads CASSPGTGIQETQYF. The CDR3 DNA reads as TGTGCCAGCAGCCCCGGGACAGGGATACAAGAGACCCAGTACTTC.

The chain couples TRBV5-1 to TRBJ2-1; possibly TRBD1 for D (6 bases). CDR1 SGHRS and CDR2 YFSETQ come from the germline V gene. The CDR3 is 15 residues long. V shed 2 bases and J shed 3 bases, with 12 bases lying between them. The CDR3 reads CASSFQGLNYNEQFF. Here the CDR3 DNA reads TGCGCCAGCAGCTTTCAGGGGCTAAACTACAATGAGCAGTTCTTC.

The rearrangement uses TRBV15 and TRBJ2-7; TRBD1 matches 7 bases. The CDR3 length is 14 residues. Germline CDR1 is LNHNV and CDR2 is YYDKDF (reference sequence). V dropped 6 bases and J dropped 1; count of bases not matched to a gene: 6. Written as DNA, the CDR3 is TGTGCCACCAGAGAAGGGGACAGATCCTACGAGCAGTACTTC. Translated, it gives CATREGDRSYEQYF. The full variable domain, completed using reference TRBV15 and TRBJ2-7, is DAMVIQNPRYQVTQFGKPVTLSCSQTLNHNVMYWYQQKSSQAPKLLFHYYDKDFNNEADTPDNFQSRRPNTSFCFLDIRSPGLGDTAMYLCATREGDRSYEQYFGPGTRLTVT.

The V gene is TRBV5-4, the J gene TRBJ1-4; 8 bases fit TRBD1. The V segment lost 4 bases and the J segment 6 bases; nucleotides outside the gene matches: 8. The CDR3 spans 15 residues. The V gene's germline CDR1 is SGHNT and CDR2 YYREEE (reference sequence). CDR3 amino acids: CASSAGQGDDEKLFF. CDR3 nucleotide sequence: TGTGCCAGCAGCGCCGGACAGGGTGATGATGAAAAACTGTTTTTT.

The chain links TRBV15 to TRBJ2-3; a possible D gene is TRBD1 (5 bases). With 4 bases removed from V and 1 base from J, the gap between germline ends came to 12 bases. This CDR3 has 15 residues. The germline V gene has CDR1 LNHNV and CDR2 YYDKDF (reference sequence). CDR3 in DNA: TGTGCCACCAGCACCCGGATGACAGGCACAGATACGCAGTATTTT. Its protein product is CATSTRMTGTDTQYF. The full variable domain, with the rest looked up from reference TRBV15 and TRBJ2-3, is DAMVIQNPRYQVTQFGKPVTLSCSQTLNHNVMYWYQQKSSQAPKLLFHYYDKDFNNEADTPDNFQSRRPNTSFCFLDIRSPGLGDTAMYLCATSTRMTGTDTQYFGPGTRLTVL.

The chain employs TRBV7-2 and TRBJ2-7; TRBD2 matches 8 bases. After removal of 9 bases from V and 2 bases from J, the junction contained 6 bases not matched to a gene. The germline gives CDR1 SGHTA, CDR2 FQGNSA. The CDR3 loop spans 13 amino acids. The CDR3 coding sequence is TGTGCCAGTACGCCGGGACTAGCCTACGAGCAGTACTTC. It encodes CASTPGLAYEQYF.

The chain has TRBV28 and TRBJ1-1; 9 bases are shared with TRBD1. The germline CDR1 and CDR2 sequences are MDHEN and SYDVKM. This CDR3 comprises 14 residues. Losses at the gene ends were 5 bases for V and 3 bases for J; bases not matched to a gene: 4. The CDR3, as DNA: TGTGCCAGCAGTAACAGGGGGCTTCACACTGAAGCTTTCTTT. It yields the protein CASSNRGLHTEAFF.

The chain recombines TRBV5-8 with TRBJ2-7, with 8 bases aligning to TRBD1. V shed 0 bases and J 0 bases; nucleotides not matched to a gene: 8. CDR1 is SGHTS and CDR2 is YDEGEE in the germline V gene. The CDR3 length is 17 residues. CDR3 bases: TGTGCCAGCAGCTTGGCCACCGGGACAGGCGTCTCCTACGAGCAGTACTTC. This encodes CASSLATGTGVSYEQYF.

The sample holds a few counts of this clone. The rearrangement joins TRBV7-2 to TRBJ1-3; 9 bases map to TRBD1. The V segment lost 1 base and the J segment 8 bases; nucleotides outside the gene matches: 6. Germline loops: CDR1 SGHTA, CDR2 FQGNSA. The CDR3 is 15 amino acids. This CDR3 reads CASSLGRDRAYTIYF. CDR3 DNA sequence: TGTGCCAGCAGCTTAGGACGGGACAGGGCTTACACCATATATTTT.

The chain carries TRBV6-1 and TRBJ2-3; D may be TRBD2 (6 bases). The V end lost 3 bases, the J end lost 1 base, and 17 bases lay between the germline ends. Germline-derived CDR1 and CDR2 are MNHNS and SASEGT. The CDR3 extends over 17 amino acids. The CDR3 DNA follows: TGTGCCAGCAGTGACAATTCGGGGGTAGGTGGCACAGATACGCAGTATTTT. This sequence encodes CASSDNSGVGGTDTQYF.

The chain combines TRBV5-1 with TRBJ1-4, with 7 positions matching TRBD1. The CDR3 is made up of 15 amino acids. Germline CDR1 is SGHRS and CDR2 is YFSETQ. Trimming removed 3 bases from V and 1 base from J; junction bases left unmatched: 3. In DNA, the CDR3 is TGCGCCAGCAGCTCGACAGGGATAACTAATGAAAAACTGTTTTTT. Protein sequence: CASSSTGITNEKLFF.

This clone occurred a few times. The V gene is TRBV4-2, the J gene TRBJ2-7; TRBD2 matches 7 bases. Trimming at V came to 3 bases and at J to 1 base, leaving 3 bases not matched to a gene. The CDR3 is 14 amino acids. Germline CDR1 LGHNA, CDR2 YNFKEQ. Here the CDR3 reads CASSHREVSYEQYF. DNA for the CDR3: TGTGCCAGCAGCCACCGGGAGGTATCCTACGAGCAGTACTTC.

This clone turned up a few times. This rearrangement joins TRBV6-2 or TRBV6-3 to TRBJ2-7; TRBD1 matches at 7 bases. The V gene end was trimmed by 0 bases and the J gene end by 3 bases; junction bases not matched to a gene: 8. The germline V gene encodes CDR1 MNHEY and CDR2 SVGEGT. The CDR3 is 16 residues long. CDR3 coding DNA: TGTGCCAGCAGTTACTCCTTGACAGGGCAGAGCTACGAGCAGTACTTC. This encodes CASSYSLTGQSYEQYF.

The chain joins TRBV7-2 to TRBJ2-7, with TRBD1 matching 9 bases. There are 15 residues in the CDR3. V lost 1 base and J lost 4; bases outside the gene matches: 5. Germline V CDR1 and CDR2: SGHTA, FQGNSA. Written as DNA, the CDR3 is TGTGCCAGCAGCTTAGTGGGACAGGGAGGGTACGAGCAGTACTTC. Translation: CASSLVGQGGYEQYF.

The V gene is TRBV2, the J gene TRBJ1-2, with a weak D call TRBD1 (6 bases). The CDR3 consists of 15 residues. The V end lost 5 bases, the J end lost 8 bases, and 21 bases lay between the germline ends. The germline gives CDR1 SNHLY, CDR2 FYNNEI. For the CDR3, the DNA is TGTGCCAGCAGTCAACAACCCACAGGGAATTGGGGCTACACCTTC. It translates to CASSQQPTGNWGYTF. The full variable domain, completed using reference TRBV2 and TRBJ1-2, is EPEVTQTPSHQVTQMGQEVILRCVPISNHLYFYWYRQILGQKVEFLVSFYNNEISEKSEIFDDQFSVERPDGSNFTLKIRSTKLEDSAMYFCASSQQPTGNWGYTFGSGTRLTVV.